The clone carrying this T cell receptor (beta chain) was seen only once. This sample is part of a study of OX40 agonist ivuxolimab in advanced cancers. The protocol was immunoSEQ multiplex PCR, while the TCRdb copy is restricted to in-frame clones and leaves out a portion. The sample has more than 40,000 clones, 60% to 80% seen once; the top ten hold roughly 2%. This CDR3 is built from 17 residues. With V trimmed by 7 bases and J by 3 bases, 13 bases remained unmatched. In germline, CDR1 is LNHDA, CDR2 SQIVND (reference sequence). This chain uses TRBV19 with TRBJ1-1, with 11 positions matching TRBD1. The sequence derives from an adult with an advanced solid tumor such as melanoma, head and neck, liver or kidney cancer. The sample was CD4+ or CD8+ T cells sorted from blood, taken in a trial of the OX40 agonist ivuxolimab. Here the CDR3 DNA reads TGTGCCAGTAATTACCACAGGGACAGGGGGTATGACACTGAAGCTTTCTTT. Translated, it gives CASNYHRDRGYDTEAFF.